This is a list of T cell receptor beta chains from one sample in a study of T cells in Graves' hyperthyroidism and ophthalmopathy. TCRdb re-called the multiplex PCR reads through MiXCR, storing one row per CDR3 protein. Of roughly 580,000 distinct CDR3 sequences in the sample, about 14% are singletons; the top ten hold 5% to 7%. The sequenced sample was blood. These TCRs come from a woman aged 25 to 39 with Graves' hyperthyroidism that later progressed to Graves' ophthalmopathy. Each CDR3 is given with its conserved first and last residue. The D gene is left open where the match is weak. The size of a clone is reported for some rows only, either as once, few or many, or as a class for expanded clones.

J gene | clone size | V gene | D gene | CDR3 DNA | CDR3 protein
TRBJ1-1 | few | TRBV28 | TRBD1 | TGTGCCAGCAGTGGACCGGGACAGGCCAACACTGAAGCTTTCTTT | CASSGPGQANTEAFF
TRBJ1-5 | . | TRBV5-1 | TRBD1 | TGCGCCAGCAGCTTGGGGGAGGGGGCGAGCAATCAGCCCCAGCATTTT | CASSLGEGASNQPQHF
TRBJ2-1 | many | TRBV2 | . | TGTGCCAGCAGTGAGTCGAGGGAACGGTACAATGAGCAGTTCTTC | CASSESRERYNEQFF
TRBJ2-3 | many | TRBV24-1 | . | TGTGCCACCAGTGATCTACGGACCTCCACAGATACGCAGTATTTT | CATSDLRTSTDTQYF
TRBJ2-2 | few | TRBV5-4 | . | TGTGCCAGCAGCTTGGCGGGGGTGGAGATCGGGGAGCTGTTTTTT | CASSLAGVEIGELFF
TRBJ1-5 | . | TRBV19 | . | TGTACCAGTAGTCCCCCTCAGGAGTATCAGCCCCAGCATTTT | CTSSPPQEYQPQHF
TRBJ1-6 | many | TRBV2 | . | TGTGCCAGCAGTGAAGGCGGTGGTATCGTTGGAAATTCACCCCTCCACTTT | CASSEGGGIVGNSPLHF
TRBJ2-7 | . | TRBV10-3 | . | TGTGCCATCAGTGAGTCGGGGAGCTACAATGAGCAGTACTTC | CAISESGSYNEQYF
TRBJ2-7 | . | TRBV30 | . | TGTGCCTGGGGGGTCGGCAGTTCCTCCGAGCAGTACTTC | CAWGVGSSSEQYF
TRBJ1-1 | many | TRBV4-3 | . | TGCGCCAGCAGCCAAGATTGGAGGGATTTGACTGAAGCTTTCTTT | CASSQDWRDLTEAFF
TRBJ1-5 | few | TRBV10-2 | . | TGCGCCACCAGGCAAGCAGGGAATCAGCCCCAGCATTTT | CATRQAGNQPQHF
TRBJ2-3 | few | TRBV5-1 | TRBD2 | TGCGCCAGCAGCTTAGCGGGAGAGGGGACAGATACGCAGTATTTT | CASSLAGEGTDTQYF
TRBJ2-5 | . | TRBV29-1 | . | TGCAGCGTTGACAGGGCGGAAGAGACCCAGTACTTC | CSVDRAEETQYF
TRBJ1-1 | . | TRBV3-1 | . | TGTGCCAGCAGCCAAGCGGGACACCACCTAATGAACACTGAAGCTTTCTTT | CASSQAGHHLMNTEAFF
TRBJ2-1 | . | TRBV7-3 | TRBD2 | TGTGCCAGCAGCCGTCCGGGACTAGACAATGAGCAGTGCTTC | CASSRPGLDNEQCF
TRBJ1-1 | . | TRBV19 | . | TGTGCCAGTAGTGTACAGGGTCTCGGCACTGAAGCTTTCTTT | CASSVQGLGTEAFF
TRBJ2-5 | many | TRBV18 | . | TGTGCCAGCTCTCTGACTGGGGGCGCCCCCCGAGAGACCCAGTACTTC | CASSLTGGAPRETQYF
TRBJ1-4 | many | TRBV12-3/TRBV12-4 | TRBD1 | TGTGCCAGCAGTTACAGGGGTGTCTCGGGTCTAAATGAAAAACTGTTTTTT | CASSYRGVSGLNEKLFF
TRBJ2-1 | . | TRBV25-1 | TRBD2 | TGTGCCAGCAGCCTAGCGGGAGCTGATGAGCAGTTCTTC | CASSLAGADEQFF
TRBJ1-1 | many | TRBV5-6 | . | TGTGCCAGCAGCCTCTGGACAGACGAAGCTTTCTTT | CASSLWTDEAFF
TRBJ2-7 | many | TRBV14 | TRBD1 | TGTGCCAGCAGCCAAGGAGGGGACAGTTACTACGAGCAGTACTTC | CASSQGGDSYYEQYF
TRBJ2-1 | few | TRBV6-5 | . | TGTGCCAGCAGTTTTAACGGGGTAGCCTACAATGAGCAGTTCTTC | CASSFNGVAYNEQFF
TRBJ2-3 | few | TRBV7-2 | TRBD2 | TGTGCCAGCAGCTGGACCGGGACTAGCCCAACAGATACGCAGTATTTT | CASSWTGTSPTDTQYF
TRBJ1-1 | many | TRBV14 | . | TGTGCCAGCAGGAAACAGAGGAACACTGAAGCTTTCTTT | CASRKQRNTEAFF
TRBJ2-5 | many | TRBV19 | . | TGTGCCAGTAGTATACCCGGGGCCCAAGAGACCCAGTACTTC | CASSIPGAQETQYF
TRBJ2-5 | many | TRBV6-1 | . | TGTGCCAGCAAATCGGGGAGCAGTCGATGGGAGACCCAGTACTTC | CASKSGSSRWETQYF
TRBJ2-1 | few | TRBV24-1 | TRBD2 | TGTGCCACCAGTGAGGCACCGGGACTAGCGGGAGGCCCGAGGGGGAATGAGCAGTTCTTC | CATSEAPGLAGGPRGNEQFF
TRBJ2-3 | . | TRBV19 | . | TGTGCCAGTAGGAGGGGTTCAGGGGCTACGCAGTATTTT | CASRRGSGATQYF
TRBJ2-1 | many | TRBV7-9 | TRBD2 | TGTGCCAGCAGCGCCCCTCGTTGGGGGGGGTACAATGAGCAGTTCTTC | CASSAPRWGGYNEQFF
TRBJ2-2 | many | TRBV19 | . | TGTGCCAGTAGTATCGAAGCAAACACCGGGGAGCTGTTTTTT | CASSIEANTGELFF
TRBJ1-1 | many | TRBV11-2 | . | TGTGCCAGCAGCTTAGATCGGGTGGGAAGGGGGACTGAAGCTTTCTTT | CASSLDRVGRGTEAFF
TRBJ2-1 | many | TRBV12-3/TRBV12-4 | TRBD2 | TGTGCCAGCGCCTGGACTAGCGGGAGAGGAACTAATGAGCAGTTCTTC | CASAWTSGRGTNEQFF
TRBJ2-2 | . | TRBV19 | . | TGTGCCAGTAGGGACGGGCAGCCGAACACCGGGGAGCTGTTTTTT | CASRDGQPNTGELFF
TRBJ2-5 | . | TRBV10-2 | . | TGCGCCAGCTTTCGAAGTAACACCGAAAGGAATGAAGAGACCCAGTACTTC | CASFRSNTERNEETQYF
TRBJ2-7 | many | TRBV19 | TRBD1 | TGTGCCAGTAGTATCGTCGCGGGACAGGGGTACTACGAGCAGTACTTC | CASSIVAGQGYYEQYF
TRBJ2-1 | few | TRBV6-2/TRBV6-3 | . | TGTGCCAGCAGTCTCTTCTTCCTTACCGGGACCACCAATGAGCAGTTCTTC | CASSLFFLTGTTNEQFF
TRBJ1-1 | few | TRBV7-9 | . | TGTGCCAGCAGCCGCCAATATGAAGCTTTCTTT | CASSRQYEAFF
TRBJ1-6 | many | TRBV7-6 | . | TGTGCCAGCAGCTCAACGGGGGCGAGCTCCTATAATTCACCCCTCCACTTT | CASSSTGASSYNSPLHF
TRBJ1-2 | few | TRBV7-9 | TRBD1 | TGTGCCAGCAGCACTGACAGGGATGTGGGCTACACCTTC | CASSTDRDVGYTF
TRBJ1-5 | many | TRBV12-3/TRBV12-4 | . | TGTGCCAGCAGCGACACCCCGGGACTCCATCAGCCCCAGCATTTT | CASSDTPGLHQPQHF
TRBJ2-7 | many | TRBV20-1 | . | TGCAGTGCTAGAGCAAACTACGAGCAGTACTTC | CSARANYEQYF
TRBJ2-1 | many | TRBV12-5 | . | TGTGCTAGTGGTCCCTTGGGTCGGGAGCGATACAATGAGCAGTTCTTC | CASGPLGRERYNEQFF
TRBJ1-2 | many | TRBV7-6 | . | TGTGCCAGCAGCTTGGAGGCCCCTGAATTTACTTCGGGCTACACCTTC | CASSLEAPEFTSGYTF
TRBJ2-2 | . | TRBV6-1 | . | TGTGCCAGCAGGGGCCTGGGGTCCGGGGAGCTGTTTTTT | CASRGLGSGELFF
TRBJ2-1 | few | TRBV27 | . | TGTGCCAGCATGAGGGTGATGGGAGACAATGAGCAGTTCTTC | CASMRVMGDNEQFF
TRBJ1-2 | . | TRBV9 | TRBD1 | TGTGCCAGCAGCGCCCAGGGGGGAGGGAACGACTATGGCTACACCTTC | CASSAQGGGNDYGYTF
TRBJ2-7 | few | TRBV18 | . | TGTGCCAGCTCACCTTTTGACGGCGTGGAGAGCGAGCAGTACTTC | CASSPFDGVESEQYF
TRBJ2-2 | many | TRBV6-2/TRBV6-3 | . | TGTGCCAGCAAGGTCCAGCGAAACACCGGGGAGCTGTTTTTT | CASKVQRNTGELFF
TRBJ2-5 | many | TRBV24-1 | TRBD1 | TGTGCCACCAGTGACCCGGACAGGGTAGGAGAGACCCAGTACTTC | CATSDPDRVGETQYF
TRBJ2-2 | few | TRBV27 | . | TGTGCCAGCAGTCCGTCGGACGGAAGTTACACCGGGGAGCTGTTTTTT | CASSPSDGSYTGELFF